The next 2 T cell receptor beta chains were all read from a single sample in a study of blood T cell repertoires in COVID-19. The table came from immunoSEQ multiplex PCR; TCRdb's copy has only in-frame clones and leaves some out. The sample includes about 120,000 clones, roughly 76% of them seen just once. The sequenced material came from peripheral blood. The origin of the receptors is a woman in her sixties or seventies with acute or convalescent COVID-19.

V gene TRBV5-6 combines with J gene TRBJ2-4; TRBD2 agrees at 11 bases. CDR3 length: 14 residues. The J segment lost 5 bases and the V segment lost 5 bases, leaving 3 bases of the junction unmatched. Germline V gene sequence: CDR1 SGHDT, CDR2 YYEEEE. The CDR3 DNA reads as TGTGCCAGCAGGGAGGGACTAGCGGAAAACATTCAGTACTTC. Encoded protein: CASREGLAENIQYF.

The CDR3 protein is CASSAYSGGAGELFF. For the CDR3, the DNA is TGTGCCAGCAGCGCATACAGCGGGGGGGCCGGGGAGCTGTTTTTT. The rearrangement links TRBV7-2 to TRBJ2-2, with 10 positions matching TRBD2. J was trimmed by 6 bases and V by 5 bases; bases with no gene match: 6. Germline V gene sequence: CDR1 SGHTA, CDR2 FQGNSA. The CDR3 sequence is 15 residues long.